The 29 T cell receptor beta chains in this list originate from one sample, sequenced in a study of vaccination and CD4 T cells after COVID-19. Sequencing of cultured CD4+ T cell DNA used the Oncomine TCR Beta short-read assay. Using its own MiXCR run on the PCR reads, TCRdb lists one record per CDR3 protein. The sample lists approximately 12,000 distinct CDR3 sequences, around 48% seen once, with less than 25% in the top ten. These receptors' targets are unknown. Regarding treatment: roughly ten-day PBMC culture with coronavirus spike peptide pools or control peptides (ViraFEST assay). The sequenced sample consisted of CD4+ T cells from blood, cultured in vitro. Receptors originate from a human donor who had recovered from COVID-19.

The chain carries TRBV12-3 or TRBV12-4 and TRBJ2-7, with 13 bases matching TRBD2. The CDR3 is made up of 16 amino acids. The trim removed 1 base at V and 5 bases at J, leaving 5 bases unmatched. The CDR3 sequence: CASSLGTSGSLHEQYF. The CDR3, as DNA: TGTGCCAGCAGTTTAGGGACTAGCGGGAGTTTACACGAGCAGTACTTC.

The chain uses TRBV6-1 and TRBJ1-6; unclear D gene. In germline, CDR1 is MNHNS, CDR2 SASEGT. The CDR3 extends over 13 amino acids. Trimming took off 6 bases at V and 5 bases at J, with 8 bases between the two ends. CDR3 DNA sequence: TGTGCCAGCAGGGAGGTTAATAATTCACCCCTCCACTTT. Protein product: CASREVNNSPLHF.

This chain uses TRBV24-1 with TRBJ2-3; 11 bases are a match to TRBD2. J was trimmed by 7 bases and V by 3 bases; bases with no gene match: 5. This CDR3 is 15 amino acids long. Germline CDR1 reads KGHDR; CDR2 reads SFDVKD. CDR3 coding DNA: TGTGCCACCAGTGATCCCGGGACTAGCGGATATACGCAGTATTTT. Protein sequence: CATSDPGTSGYTQYF.

The V call is TRBV6-1, the J call TRBJ2-1; the D gene is possibly TRBD1 (6 bases). Trimming removed 4 bases from V and 4 bases from J, with 17 bases in between. Germline CDR1 MNHNS, CDR2 SASEGT. The CDR3 is made up of 16 amino acids. The CDR3 is CASSALPQGLYNEQFF. Written as DNA, the CDR3 is TGTGCCAGCAGTGCCCTTCCGCAGGGGCTTTACAATGAGCAGTTCTTC.

This clonotype was seen only a few times. The V gene is TRBV27, the J gene TRBJ2-2, with D perhaps matching TRBD2 (5 bases). Trimming pared 1 base from V and 6 bases from J, leaving 12 bases between. The CDR3 is made up of 15 amino acids. CDR1 is MNHEY and CDR2 is SMNVEV in the germline V gene (reference sequence). For the CDR3, the DNA is TGTGCCAGCAGTTTATTGGGAGTCGGCGCCGGGGAGCTGTTTTTT. Protein product: CASSLLGVGAGELFF.

The chain carries TRBV27 and TRBJ1-2, with D unclear. The length of the CDR3 is 13 residues. CDR1 and CDR2 from the germline V gene are MNHEY and SMNVEV (reference sequence). Between the trimmed V and J ends, which lost 0 bases and 2 bases, there was a span of 4 bases. As DNA, the CDR3 is TGTGCCAGCAGTTTATCCAGGAACTATGGCTACACCTTC. Its translation: CASSLSRNYGYTF.

The CDR3 sequence: CASSLPTSGRLVSYNEQFF. In DNA form, the CDR3 reads TGTGCCAGCAGCTTACCCACTAGCGGGAGACTCGTCTCCTACAATGAGCAGTTCTTC. This chain uses TRBV5-4 with TRBJ2-1, with 11 bases identical to TRBD2. Germline V gene sequence: CDR1 SGHNT, CDR2 YYREEE (reference sequence). This CDR3 region has 19 residues. The ends lost 2 bases at V and 0 bases at J; junction bases unmatched: 10.

J is TRBJ2-5 and V is TRBV20-1, with TRBD2 as a possible D gene (6 bases). CDR1 and CDR2 (germline): DFQATT, SNEGSKA (reference sequence). The CDR3 has 14 residues. Trimming took off 3 bases at V and 4 bases at J, with 15 bases between the two ends. The CDR3 is CSASRAGGGETQYF. CDR3 DNA sequence: TGCAGTGCTAGTCGAGCGGGTGGGGGAGAGACCCAGTACTTC.

This chain connects TRBV19 to TRBJ1-1; D is unclear. The CDR3 contains 13 residues. CDR1 is LNHDA, CDR2 SQIVND, per germline (reference sequence). Trimming stripped 7 bases from V and 1 base from J, with 10 bases between. The CDR3 is CASIMEGNTEAFF. The DNA of the CDR3 is TGTGCCAGTATTATGGAAGGGAACACTGAAGCTTTCTTT.

CDR3 amino acids: CASSATGGVGNTEAFF. The CDR3 coding sequence is TGTGCCAGCAGCGCCACGGGAGGTGTGGGGAACACTGAAGCTTTCTTT. V is TRBV7-2 and J is TRBJ1-1; D remains unclear. In germline, CDR1 is SGHTA, CDR2 FQGNSA. The V gene lost 5 bases and the J gene lost 1 base, with 17 bases spanning the gap. The CDR3 length is 16 residues.

In this sample, this clonotype turned up a few times. The chain joins TRBV6-1 to TRBJ2-5, with TRBD2 matching 9 bases. After removal of 7 bases from V and 1 base from J, the junction contained 4 bases not matched to a gene. The CDR3 extends over 14 amino acids. Germline V gives CDR1 MNHNS, CDR2 SASEGT. This CDR3 is CASTLSGSQETQYF. The CDR3 nucleotides are TGTGCCAGCACCCTTAGCGGGAGCCAAGAGACCCAGTACTTC.

This clonotype was picked up a small number of times. The V gene is TRBV18, the J gene TRBJ1-2; maybe TRBD1 (6 bases). Deletions cut 4 bases from V and 8 bases from J, with 23 bases between. Per the germline V gene, CDR1 is KGHSH and CDR2 is LQKENI. The CDR3 has 16 residues. The CDR3 is CASSLQSQGISSGYTF. Here the CDR3 DNA reads TGTGCCAGCTCACTCCAATCACAGGGAATTTCAAGCGGCTACACCTTC. Using reference TRBV18 and TRBJ1-2 for the parts outside the CDR3, the full variable domain is NAGVMQNPRHLVRRRGQEARLRCSPMKGHSHVYWYRQLPEEGLKFMVYLQKENIIDESGMPKERFSAEFPKEGPSILRIQQVVRGDSAAYFCASSLQSQGISSGYTFGSGTRLTVV.

The genes are TRBV20-1 and TRBJ2-7; D unclear. V gave up 2 bases and J gave up 3 bases, with 17 bases separating them. The CDR3 covers 15 residues. CDR1 and CDR2 from the germline V gene are DFQATT and SNEGSKA (reference sequence). The CDR3 loop reads CSARSTQPQVYEQYF. The CDR3 DNA is TGCAGTGCTAGAAGTACGCAGCCTCAGGTCTACGAGCAGTACTTC.

This chain joins TRBV6-5 and TRBJ1-5, with D uncertain. V lost 2 bases and J lost 0, with 8 bases in between. The CDR3 contains 15 residues. Germline V gene sequence: CDR1 MNHEY, CDR2 SVGAGI. The CDR3 coding sequence is TGTGCCAGCAGTTACGCCAGCTATAGCAATCAGCCCCAGCATTTT. Translating it yields CASSYASYSNQPQHF.

The chain joins TRBV12-3 or TRBV12-4 to TRBJ1-2; no clear D gene. There are 12 residues in the CDR3. V lost 7 bases to trimming and J lost 6 bases, with 12 bases between them. CDR3 nucleotides: TGTGCCAGCACAGACACCGCGGATGGCTACACCTTC. It specifies CASTDTADGYTF.

This chain connects TRBV6-1 to TRBJ2-7; unclear D gene. The CDR3 runs 12 residues. Germline CDR1 MNHNS, CDR2 SASEGT. Between the trimmed V and J ends, which lost 3 bases and 5 bases, there was a span of 8 bases. DNA for the CDR3: TGTGCCAGCAGTGATTGGGGTAACGAGCAGTACTTC. It translates to CASSDWGNEQYF.

The chain carries TRBV21-1 and TRBJ2-4; the table names TRBD1, a call not compared with the DNA. TRBV21-1 represents a pseudogene. The CDR3 extends over 19 amino acids. CDR3 sequence reads: CASSNWETRDAGNKNIQYF. Here the CDR3 DNA reads TGTGCCAGCAGCAACTGGGAAACTCGGGACGCAGGGAACAAAAACATTCAGTACTTC.

This chain links TRBV9 with TRBJ2-7; TRBD2 agrees at 9 bases. V shed 1 base, J shed 2 bases, and the junction held 7 bases outside the gene matches. CDR1 is SGDLS, CDR2 YYNGEE, per germline. This CDR3 has 16 amino acids. The CDR3 sequence is CASSVYGGTSTYEQYF. The CDR3 region has the DNA TGTGCCAGCAGCGTATATGGGGGGACTAGCACCTACGAGCAGTACTTC.

This clonotype was counted a few times. The genes are TRBV11-2 and TRBJ2-7; 9 bases align to TRBD1. The CDR3 has 17 residues. J lost 4 bases, V lost 5 bases, and 15 bases had no gene match. Germline V lookup: CDR1 SGHAT, CDR2 FQNNGV. CDR3 in amino acids: CASSRQGVVLLPYEQYF. The CDR3 DNA follows: TGTGCCAGCAGCAGACAGGGGGTAGTCTTACTCCCATACGAGCAGTACTTC.

V and J are TRBV5-1 and TRBJ1-5; 9 bases are shared with TRBD1. The junction had 6 bases not matched to a gene; V was cut back by 4 bases and J by 1 base. This CDR3 has 16 residues. The V gene's germline CDR1 is SGHRS and CDR2 YFSETQ. The CDR3: CASSPGTGTSNQPQHF. CDR3 DNA: TGCGCCAGCAGCCCCGGGACAGGGACGAGCAATCAGCCCCAGCATTTT.

V is TRBV7-9 and J is TRBJ2-3; D call uncertain. The CDR3 is made up of 14 amino acids. The V end lost 2 bases, the J end lost 4 bases, and 10 bases lay between the germline ends. CDR1 and CDR2 from the germline V gene are SEHNR and FQNEAQ (reference sequence). The CDR3 loop reads CASSLLGFADTQYF. In DNA, the CDR3 is TGTGCCAGCAGCTTACTGGGTTTCGCAGATACGCAGTATTTT.

J is TRBJ2-1 and V is TRBV27, with 13 bases identical to TRBD2. Unmatched junction bases numbered 3, after V lost 5 bases and J lost 5 bases. CDR1 and CDR2 (germline): MNHEY, SMNVEV (reference sequence). The CDR3 has 15 amino acids. In DNA form, the CDR3 reads TGTGCCAGCAGTGGGGGACTAGCGGGAAACAATGAGCAGTTCTTC. This translates into CASSGGLAGNNEQFF.

The chain recombines TRBV12-3 or TRBV12-4 with TRBJ2-3, with 7 bases aligning to TRBD1. With 5 bases clipped from V and 0 bases from J, the junction kept 5 bases outside the gene matches. The CDR3 is 15 residues long. The CDR3 is CASSHRDRSTDTQYF. The CDR3 DNA is TGTGCCAGCAGTCACCGGGACAGAAGCACAGATACGCAGTATTTT.

The chain uses TRBV7-9 and TRBJ2-5; 12 nucleotides align to TRBD2. Trimming cost V 6 bases and J 6 bases; bases outside gene matches: 8. CDR1 is SEHNR and CDR2 is FQNEAQ in the germline V gene (reference sequence). The length of the CDR3 is 15 residues. DNA for the CDR3: TGTGCCAGCAGGCCTTGGACTAGCGGGATACAGACCCAGTACTTC. It encodes CASRPWTSGIQTQYF.

The chain couples TRBV6-1 to TRBJ1-4, with TRBD1 identical over 7 bases. Germline values: CDR1 MNHNS, CDR2 SASEGT. V was clipped by 7 bases and J by 8 bases; unmatched bases: 10. This CDR3 is built from 14 residues. CDR3 nucleotide sequence: TGTGCCAGCATCCGAGGGGGCTTCGAGGAAAAACTGTTTTTT. Its protein product is CASIRGGFEEKLFF.

This clonotype has more than one count but fewer than ten. The CDR3 spells CASSLWGATGELFF. CDR3 nucleotide sequence: TGTGCCAGCAGCTTGTGGGGGGCGACCGGGGAGCTGTTTTTT. V and J are TRBV5-4 and TRBJ2-2; D is possibly TRBD1 or TRBD2 (6 bases each). Germline values: CDR1 SGHNT, CDR2 YYREEE (reference sequence). The CDR3 is 14 amino acids. The V gene lost 1 base and the J gene lost 5 bases, with 9 bases spanning the gap.

This clonotype was counted only a few times. V and J are TRBV27 and TRBJ1-5; no reliable D call. This CDR3 is 13 amino acids long. In germline, CDR1 is MNHEY, CDR2 SMNVEV (reference sequence). Trimming cost V 3 bases and J 6 bases, with 9 bases left between them. CDR3 protein: CASSFKLTQPQHF. The CDR3 DNA reads as TGTGCCAGCAGTTTTAAATTAACTCAGCCCCAGCATTTT.

The chain couples TRBV20-1 to TRBJ2-1; D perhaps matches TRBD1 (5 bases). Trimming shortened V by 5 bases and J by 1 base, and 12 bases separated the two germline ends. This CDR3 has 14 residues. Per germline, CDR1 DFQATT and CDR2 SNEGSKA (reference sequence). The CDR3 nucleotides are TGCAGTGCTTATCCAAAGGGGTCCTACAATGAGCAGTTCTTC. Translating it yields CSAYPKGSYNEQFF.

The V gene is TRBV10-3, the J gene TRBJ2-3; 8 nucleotides align to TRBD2. This CDR3 comprises 14 residues. Looked up from germline, CDR1 is ENHRY and CDR2 is SYGVKD. Germline trimming cut 8 bases from V and 0 bases from J; bases unmatched to any gene: 4. DNA for the CDR3: TGTGCCATCGGCTCTAGCGGGAGCACAGATACGCAGTATTTT. This gives the protein CAIGSSGSTDTQYF.